The clone carrying this T cell receptor beta chain was seen a single time. The CDR3 has 15 amino acids. The V end lost 0 bases, the J end lost 2 bases, and 11 bases lay between the germline ends. Germline CDR1 and CDR2: SGHRS and YFSETQ. This record belongs to a study of blood T cell repertoires in COVID-19. For the study at large: Sites in the United States, Italy and Spain provided acute and convalescent COVID-19 samples. PBMCs, B-cell-depleted T cells, or T cells were the source of the cDNA or gDNA that made up the material.

Authors' data handling: Counts of nucleated cells, estimated from reference gene primer amplification, were obtained. The data were produced by immunoSEQ multiplex PCR, yet TCRdb's version contains in-frame clones alone and is incomplete. From that table come the V and J calls and clone size; the DNA was used to work out D and trimming. The table lists under 50,000 clones, approximately 83% of them singletons. The chain couples TRBV5-1 to TRBJ1-1; D gene uncertain. This clonotype was obtained from a middle-aged man with active COVID-19. Material: peripheral blood. The CDR3: CASSLGEVVNTEAFF. CDR3 bases: TGCGCCAGCAGCTTGGGGGAGGTTGTTAACACTGAAGCTTTCTTT.